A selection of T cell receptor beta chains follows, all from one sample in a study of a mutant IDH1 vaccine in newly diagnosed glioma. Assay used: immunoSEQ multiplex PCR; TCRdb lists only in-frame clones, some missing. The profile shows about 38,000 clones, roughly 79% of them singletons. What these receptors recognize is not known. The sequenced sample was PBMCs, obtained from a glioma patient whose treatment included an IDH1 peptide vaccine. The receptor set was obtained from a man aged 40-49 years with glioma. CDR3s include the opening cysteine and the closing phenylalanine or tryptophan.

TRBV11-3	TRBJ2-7	CASSYGTVYEQYF
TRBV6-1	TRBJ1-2	CASSGRLRGGYNYGYTF
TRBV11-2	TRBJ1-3	CASSLVRDKGNTIYF
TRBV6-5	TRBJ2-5	CASSYSRGDQETQYF
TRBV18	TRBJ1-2	CASSPTGPGDGYTF
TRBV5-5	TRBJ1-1	CASRLGRGRTEAFF
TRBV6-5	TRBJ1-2	CASSRGANYGYTF
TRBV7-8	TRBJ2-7	CASSLLGGRTLSSYEQYF
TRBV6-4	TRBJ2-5	CASSPSGGAPETQYF
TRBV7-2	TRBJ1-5	CASSPFNQPQHF
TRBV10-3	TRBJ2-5	CAISLSRRLAGGVGETQYF
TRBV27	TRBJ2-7	CASSPSLGPYEQYF
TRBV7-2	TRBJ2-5	CASSAGETQYF